The clone carrying this TCR beta chain was counted once. This sample was taken from a study of blood T cell repertoires in COVID-19. Study-wide context: T cells, B-cell-depleted T cells, or PBMCs provided the cDNA or gDNA that served as material.

During active infection, Seattle patients enrolled and were then monitored through disease. The CDR3 runs to 12 residues. Germline V lookup: CDR1 MDHEN, CDR2 SYDVKM. Between the trimmed V and J ends, which lost 3 bases and 3 bases, there was a span of 5 bases. TCRdb keeps only in-frame clones here, not all; method: immunoSEQ multiplex PCR. The data contain roughly 68,000 clones, just over 85% of them singletons. This TCR was recovered from a woman aged 55-75 years with COVID-19, enrolled during active disease. The sequenced material came from peripheral blood. The chain recombines TRBV28 with TRBJ1-2; no clear D. Here the CDR3 reads CASSFRDYGYTF. Here the CDR3 DNA reads TGTGCCAGCAGTTTCCGGGACTATGGCTACACCTTC.